This T cell receptor beta chain was found in a study of blood T cell repertoires in COVID-19 (dated by TCRdb to between 2020 and 2021). About the investigation overall: Samples covering the acute and convalescent phases of COVID-19 were provided by collaborators in the United States, Italy and Spain. The material from the prospective study consisted of cDNA or gDNA derived from T cells, B-cell-depleted T cells, or PBMCs. The sample metadata nearly always contained a de-identified subject ID, COVID-19 status, age in years and sex. The repertoires were made available in a free public database intended to serve as a resource for research on the immune response to SARS-CoV-2. Where available, HLA class I and class II types were obtained from metadata supplied by the sample provider rather than from assay-based typing. Subjects who had been exposed to COVID-19, were actively infected with it, or had recovered from it provided the deeply sampled blood TCRbeta repertoires that made up the dataset. Samples came from the ongoing ImmuneRACE study (first 160 participants) plus 1,254 subjects from 6 global collaborators. Results and caveats for the whole study, not just this receptor: The quantity of clinical and demographic metadata differed by source and by participant and was supplied without curation.

TCRbeta CDR3 regions were amplified from genomic DNA by means of the immunoSEQ Assay, a bias-controlled multiplex PCR. The original pipeline was this. Nucleated cell counts per sample were estimated from amplification of reference gene primers within the assay. To quantify the absolute abundance of each unique TCRbeta CDR3 rearrangement, sequence reads were collapsed and filtered. For each sample, productive Simpson clonality was calculated as the square root of Simpson's diversity index over productive rearrangements. The immuneACCESS repertoire file appears here via TCRdb, limited to in-frame rearrangements. These files lack a portion of the clones; in checked studies, under half of the deficit traces to unresolved V genes, and the cause of the others is not known. The DNA gave D and trimming, while V, J and clone size come from that table. This sample gives approximately 280,000 clones in total; around 86% of them show up just once. Approximately 2% of the sample is in the top ten clones.

A second Seattle source provided samples from volunteer blood donors who had recovered from COVID-19. Whole blood was collected in K2EDTA tubes by collaborating institutions according to the institutions' own protocols. For TCRbeta analysis, collaborator samples were shipped as frozen whole blood, as isolated PBMCs, or as DNA extracted from either sample type. The germline V gene (reference sequence) gives CDR1 as LNHDA and CDR2 as SQIVND. Clipping removes 6 bases from V and 6 bases from J, with 5 as the unmatched junction base count. Inclusive of the bounding cysteine and phenylalanine, the CDR3 is 13 residues long. This entry keeps only the CDR3 DNA: 39 bases, framed from base 1. As for this clone: Its antigen is still unknown. Qualities for individual bases were not recorded, and no much larger clone is one base off.

Sequenced input: peripheral blood. The chain uses TRBV19 and TRBJ2-4, with 7 central nucleotides matching TRBD1. This TCR was sampled from a woman aged 25 to 39 who had recovered from COVID-19. CDR3 reads: CASSRGQVNIQYF. The DNA sequence is TGTGCCAGTAGCCGAGGACAGGTAAACATTCAGTACTTC.